This TCR beta chain was identified during a study of blood T cell repertoires in COVID-19. Background on the study: The United States, Italy and Spain were the sources of the acute and convalescent COVID-19 samples.

The repertoire was sequenced with immunoSEQ multiplex PCR; TCRdb's copy has only in-frame clones and lacks some. The data contain 450,000 or so clones, 75% to 90% of them singletons. The sample consisted of peripheral blood. The receptor's source is a young man with COVID-19, enrolled during active disease.

This chain's CDR3 is CASSEVQGRNTEAFF. In DNA form, the CDR3 reads TGTGCCAGCAGTGAAGTACAGGGAAGGAACACTGAAGCTTTCTTT. The gene calls are TRBV6-1 and TRBJ1-1; TRBD1 might be the D (6 bases). The CDR3 loop spans 15 amino acids. In germline, CDR1 is MNHNS, CDR2 SASEGT. The V end was cut by 1 base, the J end by 1 base, with 10 bases between.